This TCR beta chain was profiled in a study of blood T cell repertoires in COVID-19. The V and J ends lost 2 bases and 2 bases respectively, with 10 bases between them. The CDR3 spans 16 residues. CDR1 and CDR2 from the germline V gene are KGHSH and LQKENI. Only in-frame clones appear in the TCRdb table, and some are missing; sequencing was by immunoSEQ multiplex PCR. In the table there are fewer than 350,000 clones, around 86% of which are singletons. Sequencing input: peripheral blood. This sequence was found in an older woman with active or convalescent COVID-19. This sequence joins TRBV18 and TRBJ1-6, with D hard to call. CDR3 sequence: CASSPNSPAYNSPLHF. In DNA, the CDR3 is TGTGCCAGCTCACCAAACTCTCCGGCCTATAATTCACCCCTCCACTTT.